This TCR beta chain originates from a study of CD8 T cells in Susac syndrome. For the study at large: There were Susac syndrome patients who were therapy-naive at blood draw, others on corticosteroids, and others on intravenous immunoglobulin alone.

Germline-derived CDR1 and CDR2 are SGHVS and FQNEAQ. CDR3 length: 14 amino acids. V was trimmed by 2 bases and J by 3 bases, leaving 11 bases between them. RNA amounts of about 0.45 to 1 ug underwent reverse transcription with random hexamers. One entry per CDR3 protein results from TCRdb running MiXCR on the immunoSEQ multiplex PCR reads. The data show some 50,000 distinct CDR3 sequences, around 93% seen once. The source is a human donor with Susac syndrome. This chain uses TRBV7-8 with TRBJ2-7; maybe TRBD2 (5 bases). Sequencing was performed on CD8+ T cells from PBMCs. The CDR3, as DNA: TGTGCCAGCAGCTTACGGCCCGGGGACTACGAGCAGTACTTC. Protein product: CASSLRPGDYEQYF.